This T cell receptor beta chain was sequenced for a study of T cell responses to AZD1222 COVID-19 vaccine. This table comes from immunoSEQ multiplex PCR, and its TCRdb copy is limited to in-frame clones, with some not included. The table shows fewer than 200,000 clones, with 80% to 95% occurring only once. This CDR3 is 15 amino acids long. Trimming took off 3 bases at V and 0 bases at J, with 10 bases between the two ends. Germline V CDR1 and CDR2: LGHNT, FRNRAP. The receptor was isolated from an adult who received the AZD1222 COVID-19 vaccine. The rearrangement joins TRBV12-5 to TRBJ2-3, with D perhaps assigned TRBD1 or TRBD2 (5 bases each). Specimen: peripheral blood, collected 28 days after the second AZD1222 dose. The CDR3 spells CASGFEGLSTDTQYF. The CDR3 bases are TGTGCTAGTGGTTTCGAGGGGCTTAGCACAGATACGCAGTATTTT.